The 13 T cell receptor beta chains reported below all come from one sample, sequenced in a study of T cell responses to AZD1222 COVID-19 vaccine. Clones were read by immunoSEQ multiplex PCR, and TCRdb kept only the in-frame ones, dropping some. The sample consists of 150,000 to 200,000 clones, approximately 90% of them appearing once. Here the sequenced sample was peripheral blood, taken on day 0 of AZD1222 vaccination. The receptors here all came from an adult in good health.

CDR3 DNA sequence: TGTGCCAGCAGTTCAGTAGCGGGGAAATCCTACGAGCAGTACTTC. Protein product: CASSSVAGKSYEQYF. The V gene is TRBV6-5, the J gene TRBJ2-7; 8 nucleotides match TRBD2. Germline CDR1 and CDR2: MNHEY and SVGAGI. The CDR3 runs to 15 residues. V lost 4 bases to trimming and J lost 1 base; unmatched junction nucleotides: 6.

This clone showed up just once. This sample also contains other DNA sequences that code for the same CDR3. This rearrangement joins TRBV28 to TRBJ2-7; D may be TRBD1 or TRBD2 (5 bases each). CDR1 is MDHEN and CDR2 is SYDVKM in the germline V gene. Trimming removed 2 bases from V and 0 bases from J, with 8 bases in between. There are 14 residues in the CDR3. Here the CDR3 DNA reads TGTGCCAGCAGTTTAGGGGGACGCTCCTACGAGCAGTACTTC. Its protein product is CASSLGGRSYEQYF.

The V gene is TRBV28, the J gene TRBJ2-7, with TRBD2 identical over 8 bases. The CDR3 spans 16 residues. Germline V lookup: CDR1 MDHEN, CDR2 SYDVKM. V trimming: 6 bases; J trimming: 0 bases; junction bases outside the gene matches: 10. The CDR3 spells CASRPPTSGLSYEQYF. The CDR3 DNA reads as TGTGCCAGCAGACCACCCACTAGCGGCCTCTCCTACGAGCAGTACTTC.

The V and J genes are TRBV28 and TRBJ1-2, with 8 bases fitting TRBD1. The CDR3 is made up of 14 amino acids. Germline lookup yields CDR1 MDHEN and CDR2 SYDVKM. J lost 6 bases, V lost 3 bases, and 6 bases had no gene match. The CDR3 sequence is CASSLGRGLDGYTF. CDR3 DNA: TGTGCCAGCAGTTTGGGCAGGGGGCTGGATGGCTACACCTTC.

V gene TRBV5-8 combines with J gene TRBJ2-7; the D gene is possibly TRBD1 (6 bases). In germline, CDR1 is SGHTS, CDR2 YDEGEE. V lost 1 base, J lost 3 bases, and 8 bases lay in between. The CDR3 covers 13 residues. The DNA of the CDR3 is TGTGCCAGCAGCTTGACAGGGTACTACGAGCAGTACTTC. It translates to CASSLTGYYEQYF.

V gene TRBV24-1 combines with J gene TRBJ2-3; 9 positions match TRBD1. The germline CDR1 and CDR2 sequences are KGHDR and SFDVKD. V gave up 4 bases and J gave up 3 bases; unmatched junction bases: 7. The CDR3 spans 16 residues. CDR3 loop: CATSEAGTGRTDTQYF. CDR3 DNA sequence: TGTGCCACCAGTGAAGCCGGGACAGGGAGAACAGATACGCAGTATTTT.

The chain has TRBV10-3 and TRBJ1-4, with a weak D call TRBD1 (5 bases). The CDR3 sequence is 14 residues long. V lost 6 bases, J lost 0 bases, and 8 bases lay in between. Germline values: CDR1 ENHRY, CDR2 SYGVKD. The CDR3 spells CAIRQGPTNEKLFF. The CDR3 DNA reads as TGTGCCATCAGGCAGGGCCCAACTAATGAAAAACTGTTTTTT.

The CDR3 DNA is TGTGCCAGCAGAGTTAGATCCGGGACAGGGGTGAATGAGCAGTTCTTC. It is translated as CASRVRSGTGVNEQFF. The chain couples TRBV27 to TRBJ2-1; 10 bases map to TRBD1. Per the germline V gene, CDR1 is MNHEY and CDR2 is SMNVEV (reference sequence). V lost 6 bases to trimming and J lost 7 bases; unmatched junction nucleotides: 12. The CDR3 consists of 16 residues.

The rearrangement uses TRBV10-3 and TRBJ1-4; D remains ambiguous. The length of the CDR3 is 13 residues. V was shortened by 10 bases and J by 4 bases, with 13 bases between the two germline ends. CDR1 is ENHRY and CDR2 is SYGVKD in the germline V gene. CDR3 sequence: CATKFVSNEKLFF. The CDR3 nucleotides are TGTGCCACGAAATTCGTCAGTAATGAAAAACTGTTTTTT.

The rearrangement uses TRBV3-1 (or the pseudogene TRBV3-2) and TRBJ2-7; no definite D call. The V and J ends lost 1 base and 1 base respectively, with 5 bases between them. CDR1 and CDR2 (germline): LGHDT, YNNKEL (reference sequence). The length of the CDR3 is 13 residues. CDR3 loop: CASSQVPSYEQYF. The CDR3 nucleotides read TGTGCCAGCAGCCAAGTCCCTTCCTACGAGCAGTACTTC.

This clone is a singleton in its sample. The chain uses TRBV6-4 and TRBJ2-4; 12 bases are a match to TRBD1. This CDR3 region has 18 residues. With V trimmed by 6 bases and J by 1 base, 10 bases remained unmatched. Germline values: CDR1 MRHNA, CDR2 SNTAGT. The CDR3 DNA sequence: TGTGCCAGCAGCGTGGCGGGACAGGGGGCGCCCGCCAAAAACATTCAGTACTTC. Amino acids: CASSVAGQGAPAKNIQYF.

The chain is built from TRBV9 and TRBJ1-3; a weak D match, TRBD1 (5 bases). The CDR3 totals 18 residues. Germline assignment: CDR1 SGDLS and CDR2 YYNGEE. The V end was cut by 3 bases, the J end by 0 bases, with 19 bases between. The CDR3 bases are TGTGCCAGCAGCGCCACCGTAGGGGCCGCCCGCTCTGGAAACACCATATATTTT. Translated, it gives CASSATVGAARSGNTIYF. Variable domain in full (rest from reference TRBV9 and TRBJ1-3): DSGVTQTPKHLITATGQRVTLRCSPRSGDLSVYWYQQSLDQGLQFLIQYYNGEERAKGNILERFSAQQFPDLHSELNLSSLELGDSALYFCASSATVGAARSGNTIYFGEGSWLTVV.

This rearrangement joins TRBV28 to TRBJ2-2; 9 bases are a match to TRBD1. Per germline, CDR1 MDHEN and CDR2 SYDVKM. J was trimmed by 8 bases and V by 6 bases; bases with no gene match: 7. The CDR3 has 14 residues. Here the CDR3 DNA reads TGTGCCAGCAGCCTTGACAGGGGGACGGGGGAGCTGTTTTTT. It yields the protein CASSLDRGTGELFF.